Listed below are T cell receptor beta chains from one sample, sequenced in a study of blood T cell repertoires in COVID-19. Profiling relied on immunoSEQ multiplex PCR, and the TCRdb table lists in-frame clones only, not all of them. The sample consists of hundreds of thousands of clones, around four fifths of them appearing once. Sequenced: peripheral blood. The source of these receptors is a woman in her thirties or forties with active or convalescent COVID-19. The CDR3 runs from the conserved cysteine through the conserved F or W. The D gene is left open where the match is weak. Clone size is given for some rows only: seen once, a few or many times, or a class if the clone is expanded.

cdr3_nt: TGTGCCAGCAGTAGGAGTGCAGCCAAAAACATTCAGTACTTC
cdr3_aa: CASSRSAAKNIQYF
v_call: TRBV2
clone_size: NA
j_call: TRBJ2-4
d_call: NA
cdr3_length: 14

cdr3_nt: TGTGCCAGCTCACCAAGCGGAGGGCTTAATGAAAAACTGTTTTTT
cdr3_aa: CASSPSGGLNEKLFF
v_call: TRBV18
clone_size: NA
j_call: TRBJ1-4
d_call: NA
cdr3_length: 15

cdr3_nt: TGTGCCAGCAGTCCAGGACAGTACACTGAAGCTTTCTTT
cdr3_aa: CASSPGQYTEAFF
v_call: TRBV6-2/TRBV6-3
clone_size: NA
j_call: TRBJ1-1
d_call: NA
cdr3_length: 13

cdr3_nt: TGTGCCAGCAGCGCCGACAGGGAAGGAAACACCATATATTTT
cdr3_aa: CASSADREGNTIYF
v_call: TRBV28
clone_size: NA
j_call: TRBJ1-3
d_call: TRBD1
cdr3_length: 14

cdr3_nt: TGTGCCAGCAGTGATATTGTAGTGGAAAAACTGTTTTTT
cdr3_aa: CASSDIVVEKLFF
v_call: TRBV6-1
clone_size: once
j_call: TRBJ1-4
d_call: NA
cdr3_length: 13

cdr3_nt: TGTGCCACAGGGACTCTCCACAATGAGCAGTTCTTC
cdr3_aa: CATGTLHNEQFF
v_call: TRBV2
clone_size: NA
j_call: TRBJ2-1
d_call: NA
cdr3_length: 12

cdr3_nt: TGTGCCAGCAGCTTAGGGCAGGGAGCCAAAAACATTCAGTACTTC
cdr3_aa: CASSLGQGAKNIQYF
v_call: TRBV13
clone_size: NA
j_call: TRBJ2-4
d_call: NA
cdr3_length: 15

cdr3_nt: TGTGCCAGCAGCATTGGACAGCCCTACGAGCAGTACTTC
cdr3_aa: CASSIGQPYEQYF
v_call: TRBV11-3
clone_size: NA
j_call: TRBJ2-7
d_call: NA
cdr3_length: 13

cdr3_nt: TGTGCCAGCAGTTACTCGGCGGGGGGGCCGTACAATGAGCAGTTCTTC
cdr3_aa: CASSYSAGGPYNEQFF
v_call: TRBV6-5
clone_size: NA
j_call: TRBJ2-1
d_call: TRBD2
cdr3_length: 16

cdr3_nt: TGTGCCAGCACCGGGGGGGCGCTTGAAGAGCAGTTCTTC
cdr3_aa: CASTGGALEEQFF
v_call: TRBV25-1
clone_size: NA
j_call: TRBJ2-1
d_call: TRBD2
cdr3_length: 13

cdr3_nt: TGTGCCAGCAGCTCACCAGGGGATGGCTACACCTTC
cdr3_aa: CASSSPGDGYTF
v_call: TRBV5-4
clone_size: few
j_call: TRBJ1-2
d_call: NA
cdr3_length: 12

cdr3_nt: TGTGCCAGCAGCTTAGGGATCTCGGGCCGGGATTCGGACTACGAGCAGTACTTC
cdr3_aa: CASSLGISGRDSDYEQYF
v_call: TRBV11-3
clone_size: NA
j_call: TRBJ2-7
d_call: NA
cdr3_length: 18

cdr3_nt: TGCGCCAGCAGCCAAGTGGCCTCTGAAGCTTTCTTT
cdr3_aa: CASSQVASEAFF
v_call: TRBV4-1
clone_size: few
j_call: TRBJ1-1
d_call: NA
cdr3_length: 12

cdr3_nt: TGCAGCGTTGCTGCGGGACAGGGGAGTCAGCCCCAGCATTTT
cdr3_aa: CSVAAGQGSQPQHF
v_call: TRBV29-1
clone_size: NA
j_call: TRBJ1-5
d_call: TRBD1
cdr3_length: 14

cdr3_nt: TGTGCCAGCAGCCTGACAGGGGTGCACGAGCAGTACTTC
cdr3_aa: CASSLTGVHEQYF
v_call: TRBV11-2
clone_size: few
j_call: TRBJ2-7
d_call: TRBD1
cdr3_length: 13

cdr3_nt: TGCGCCAGCAGGGATGATCAGGGGATCTCCTATAATTCACCCCTCCACTTT
cdr3_aa: CASRDDQGISYNSPLHF
v_call: TRBV10-2
clone_size: NA
j_call: TRBJ1-6
d_call: NA
cdr3_length: 17

cdr3_nt: TGTGCCAGCAGCCAAGTTCCGGGTCCTCCGGATGGCTACACCTTC
cdr3_aa: CASSQVPGPPDGYTF
v_call: TRBV4-2
clone_size: NA
j_call: TRBJ1-2
d_call: NA
cdr3_length: 15

cdr3_nt: TGTGCCAGCAGCCAAGAACAGACTGAAGCTTTCTTT
cdr3_aa: CASSQEQTEAFF
v_call: TRBV14
clone_size: NA
j_call: TRBJ1-1
d_call: NA
cdr3_length: 12

cdr3_nt: TGTGCCAGTAGCAGACAGGGCGGCAATCAGCCCCAGCATTTT
cdr3_aa: CASSRQGGNQPQHF
v_call: TRBV19
clone_size: few
j_call: TRBJ1-5
d_call: TRBD1
cdr3_length: 14

cdr3_nt: TGTGCCAGCAGTGAAATCGCGGGCGGGGAGACCCAGTACTTC
cdr3_aa: CASSEIAGGETQYF
v_call: TRBV2
clone_size: NA
j_call: TRBJ2-5
d_call: NA
cdr3_length: 14

cdr3_nt: TGCAGCCCCATCTACCGGGACAGCAACTACAATGAGCAGTTCTTC
cdr3_aa: CSPIYRDSNYNEQFF
v_call: TRBV29-1
clone_size: NA
j_call: TRBJ2-1
d_call: TRBD1
cdr3_length: 15

cdr3_nt: TGTGCCAGCAGCTTAGACGCGGGGTCAGAGACCCAGTACTTC
cdr3_aa: CASSLDAGSETQYF
v_call: TRBV7-2
clone_size: NA
j_call: TRBJ2-5
d_call: NA
cdr3_length: 14

cdr3_nt: TGTGCCAGCAGTGAGAACTGGTCCCCACGCGAAGAGTACTTC
cdr3_aa: CASSENWSPREEYF
v_call: TRBV6-1
clone_size: NA
j_call: TRBJ2-5
d_call: NA
cdr3_length: 14

cdr3_nt: TGTGCCAGCAGCTGGAGTGGGGGGTTGAGCACAGATACGCAGTATTTT
cdr3_aa: CASSWSGGLSTDTQYF
v_call: TRBV7-2
clone_size: NA
j_call: TRBJ2-3
d_call: NA
cdr3_length: 16

cdr3_nt: TGTGCCAGCCGTATCGGACAGGCTAATCAGCCCCAGCATTTT
cdr3_aa: CASRIGQANQPQHF
v_call: TRBV11-3
clone_size: NA
j_call: TRBJ1-5
d_call: TRBD1
cdr3_length: 14

cdr3_nt: TGTGCCAGCAGTTACTACGGGACAGGGACTGAAAAACTGTTTTTT
cdr3_aa: CASSYYGTGTEKLFF
v_call: TRBV6-2/TRBV6-3
clone_size: NA
j_call: TRBJ1-4
d_call: TRBD1
cdr3_length: 15

cdr3_nt: TGTGCCAGCAGCCTCCCCGGGTCTAACTATGGCTACACCTTC
cdr3_aa: CASSLPGSNYGYTF
v_call: TRBV7-6
clone_size: NA
j_call: TRBJ1-2
d_call: NA
cdr3_length: 14

cdr3_nt: TGCAGCGTTTCGGTCGGGAGGTCCTACGAGCAGTACTTC
cdr3_aa: CSVSVGRSYEQYF
v_call: TRBV29-1
clone_size: NA
j_call: TRBJ2-7
d_call: TRBD2
cdr3_length: 13

cdr3_nt: TGTGCCTGGAGTCCAGTCACCGGGGAGCTGTTTTTT
cdr3_aa: CAWSPVTGELFF
v_call: TRBV30
clone_size: once
j_call: TRBJ2-2
d_call: NA
cdr3_length: 12

cdr3_nt: TGTGCCAGCAGCCCCAGGGATGAAAAACTGTTTTTT
cdr3_aa: CASSPRDEKLFF
v_call: TRBV7-3
clone_size: NA
j_call: TRBJ1-4
d_call: NA
cdr3_length: 12

cdr3_nt: TGTGCCTGGTCGAGCGCAGGGGATACGCAGTATTTT
cdr3_aa: CAWSSAGDTQYF
v_call: TRBV30
clone_size: NA
j_call: TRBJ2-3
d_call: NA
cdr3_length: 12

cdr3_nt: TGTGCTAGTGGTTTGCTCGGACAGGCCAACTATGGCTACACCTTC
cdr3_aa: CASGLLGQANYGYTF
v_call: TRBV12-5
clone_size: NA
j_call: TRBJ1-2
d_call: TRBD1
cdr3_length: 15